A single sample gave rise to the 24 T cell receptor beta chains below, sequenced in a study of blood T cell repertoires in COVID-19. Profiling relied on immunoSEQ multiplex PCR, and the TCRdb table lists in-frame clones only, not all of them. The sample yields about 46,000 clones, 70% to 90% seen once. Material for sequencing was PBMCs or T cells enriched from blood (not recorded which). These receptors all stem from a woman between 50 and 59 years old who had recovered from COVID-19.

This chain joins TRBV12-5 and TRBJ2-5, with 8 bases lining up with TRBD1. Trimming at V came to 2 bases and at J to 5 bases, leaving 4 bases not matched to a gene. CDR3 length: 14 amino acids. CDR1 and CDR2 (germline): LGHNT, FRNRAP. CDR3 sequence: CASGLPQGDETQYF. In nucleotides, the CDR3 is TGTGCTAGTGGTTTGCCACAGGGGGACGAGACCCAGTACTTC.

The gene calls are TRBV25-1 and TRBJ1-3, with no clear D. The CDR3 spans 15 residues. CDR1 and CDR2 (germline): MGHDK, SYGVNS. Trimming took 2 bases from V and 4 from J, leaving 12 bases between them. The CDR3 here is CASSEGSAGGNTIYF. The CDR3 DNA sequence: TGTGCCAGCAGTGAAGGCAGTGCGGGGGGAAACACCATATATTTT.

The V call is TRBV7-6, the J call TRBJ1-1; TRBD1 is a possible D gene (6 bases). CDR3 length: 18 residues. V was clipped by 5 bases and J by 0 bases, with 22 bases between them. Per germline, CDR1 SGHVS and CDR2 FNYEAQ. CDR3 in DNA: TGTGCCAGCAGCGTCGACAGGCTAAGGGACCTCCTGAACACTGAAGCTTTCTTT. Translating gives CASSVDRLRDLLNTEAFF.

The chain links TRBV5-4 to TRBJ1-2; 10 bases line up with TRBD1. Trimming took 4 bases from V and 8 from J; bases not matched to a gene: 17. CDR1 SGHNT and CDR2 YYREEE come from the germline V gene (reference sequence). The CDR3 runs to 17 residues. In DNA, the CDR3 is TGTGCCAGCAGCCCCAAGGGGGGGGGACAGGGGATAGAAGGCTACACCTTC. The encoded protein is CASSPKGGGQGIEGYTF.

The CDR3 nucleotides read TGTGCCAGCAGCTTAGATTGGTATCGTAGCGGGGGGTACGGTACGCAGTATTTT. Translated, it gives CASSLDWYRSGGYGTQYF. The chain links TRBV7-2 to TRBJ2-3; 10 bases are a match to TRBD2. V lost 1 base, J lost 8 bases, and 15 bases stayed unmatched. Germline CDR1 SGHTA, CDR2 FQGNSA. CDR3 length equals 18 residues.

The rearrangement uses TRBV19 and TRBJ2-5; TRBD2 aligns across 14 bases. The junction had 2 bases not matched to a gene; V was cut back by 3 bases and J by 5 bases. Germline V gives CDR1 LNHDA, CDR2 SQIVND (reference sequence). The CDR3 totals 15 residues. The CDR3 DNA sequence: TGTGCCAGTAGTATGACTAGCGGGGGGGCCGAGACCCAGTACTTC. Protein product: CASSMTSGGAETQYF. Looking up the rest from reference TRBV19 and TRBJ2-5 gives the full variable domain: DGGITQSPKYLFRKEGQNVTLSCEQNLNHDAMYWYRQDPGQGLRLIYYSQIVNDFQKGDIAEGYSVSREKKESFPLTVTSAQKNPTAFYLCASSMTSGGAETQYFGPGTRLLVL.

The V call is TRBV6-5, the J call TRBJ2-5; possibly TRBD1 for D (5 bases). Trimming took off 5 bases at V and 7 bases at J, with 20 bases between the two ends. Germline CDR1 and CDR2: MNHEY and SVGAGI. The CDR3 has 15 amino acids. CDR3 residues: CASSPGMSSYRTQYF. CDR3 nucleotides: TGTGCCAGCAGTCCAGGGATGTCCTCATATCGGACCCAGTACTTC.

This clone turned up a few times. The chain employs TRBV19 and TRBJ2-5; D might be TRBD2 (6 bases). Between the trimmed V and J ends, which lost 4 bases and 3 bases, there was a span of 9 bases. The CDR3 has 13 residues. Looked up from germline, CDR1 is LNHDA and CDR2 is SQIVND (reference sequence). CDR3 sequence (DNA): TGTGCCAGTAGTACGACTAGGGAAGAGACCCAGTACTTC. Its translation: CASSTTREETQYF.

The V gene is TRBV5-8, the J gene TRBJ1-1; no clear D gene. Trimming took off 4 bases at V and 5 bases at J, with 6 bases between the two ends. The CDR3 consists of 11 residues. Germline V CDR1 and CDR2: SGHTS, YDEGEE. This chain's CDR3 is CASSRRTEAFF. In DNA form, the CDR3 reads TGTGCCAGCAGCCGGCGGACTGAAGCTTTCTTT.

The rearrangement joins TRBV16 to TRBJ2-3; D is ambiguous. From germline, CDR1 is KGHSY and CDR2 FQNENV. This CDR3 is 14 amino acids long. Trimming took off 4 bases at V and 3 bases at J, with 11 bases between the two ends. DNA for the CDR3: TGTGCCAGCAGCCCAGGCCGTGGGACAGATACGCAGTATTTT. Residues: CASSPGRGTDTQYF.

The gene calls are TRBV5-4 and TRBJ2-2; D gene unclear. Germline-derived CDR1 and CDR2 are SGHNT and YYREEE (reference sequence). V lost 4 bases and J lost 6, with 4 bases in between. CDR3 length equals 11 residues. The CDR3 region has the DNA TGTGCCAGCAGCGGCCCCGGGGAGCTGTTTTTT. It yields the protein CASSGPGELFF.

The sample holds one count of this clone. This rearrangement joins TRBV10-2 to TRBJ2-5, with TRBD1 identical over 8 bases. J was trimmed by 4 bases and V by 6 bases; bases with no gene match: 7. The CDR3 extends over 14 amino acids. In germline, CDR1 is WSHSY, CDR2 SAAADI. The CDR3: CASRNGQGSETQYF. The DNA of the CDR3 is TGCGCCAGCAGAAACGGACAGGGTTCAGAGACCCAGTACTTC.

This chain uses TRBV6-2 or TRBV6-3 with TRBJ2-7; D remains ambiguous. The germline CDR1 and CDR2 sequences are MNHEY and SVGEGT. V dropped 2 bases and J dropped 0 bases, with 5 bases sitting between them. This CDR3 spans 13 amino acids. Here the CDR3 DNA reads TGTGCCAGCAGTTACCAGGCCTCCTACGAGCAGTACTTC. Residues: CASSYQASYEQYF.

CDR3 sequence (DNA): TGCGCCAGCAGCTTGTCTCCCACGGAGAAGGCCCAGCATTTT. It codes for CASSLSPTEKAQHF. The V and J genes are TRBV5-1 and TRBJ1-5, with unresolved D. In germline, CDR1 is SGHRS, CDR2 YFSETQ. The V and J ends lost 1 base and 11 bases respectively, with 16 bases between them. This CDR3 region has 14 residues.

The rearrangement uses TRBV28 and TRBJ2-5, with 9 bases aligning to TRBD1. CDR1 and CDR2 from the germline V gene are MDHEN and SYDVKM. This CDR3 comprises 14 residues. J was trimmed by 6 bases and V by 3 bases; bases with no gene match: 5. For the CDR3, the DNA is TGTGCCAGCAGTTTCACAGGGGGCGCGCAGACCCAGTACTTC. Translation: CASSFTGGAQTQYF.

This clone was seen a single time. The CDR3 coding sequence is TGTGCCAGCAGCCCGGGCGGGACAGGGGTATACAATGAGCAGTTCTTC. It specifies CASSPGGTGVYNEQFF. This sequence joins TRBV5-6 and TRBJ2-1; TRBD1 matches at 10 bases. This CDR3 region has 16 residues. Germline lookup yields CDR1 SGHDT and CDR2 YYEEEE. J was trimmed by 4 bases and V by 4 bases; bases with no gene match: 8.

V usage is TRBV7-2 and J usage is TRBJ2-1, with D unresolved. V was clipped by 1 base and J by 6 bases, with 10 bases between them. CDR1 and CDR2 from the germline V gene are SGHTA and FQGNSA. This CDR3 is 14 amino acids long. CDR3 in DNA: TGTGCCAGCAGCTTAGAGATGTCGGGCAATGAGCAGTTCTTC. Translated, it gives CASSLEMSGNEQFF.

The chain links TRBV6-2 or TRBV6-3 to TRBJ1-2, with D possibly TRBD1 on 6 matching bases. Trimming took 0 bases from V and 5 from J, leaving 13 bases between them. This CDR3 region has 15 residues. CDR1 and CDR2 (germline): MNHEY, SVGEGT. The DNA of the CDR3 is TGTGCCAGCAGTTACTCCCACGGACAGTCGTATGGCTACACCTTC. Translation: CASSYSHGQSYGYTF.

J is TRBJ2-7 and V is TRBV4-2; possibly TRBD1 for D (6 bases). The CDR3 length is 16 residues. Trimming removed 0 bases at V and 2 bases at J, with 14 bases between. Germline loops: CDR1 LGHNA, CDR2 YNFKEQ. CDR3 sequence (DNA): TGTGCCAGCAGCCAAGATCCCGGACAGATTCCCTACGAGCAGTACTTC. Translation: CASSQDPGQIPYEQYF.

The chain has TRBV14 and TRBJ1-2, with D perhaps TRBD1 (5 bases). This CDR3 spans 14 amino acids. CDR1 is SGHDN, CDR2 FVKESK, per germline. Trimming took 2 bases from V and 7 from J, leaving 14 bases between them. In DNA form, the CDR3 reads TGTGCCAGCAGCCAACTTAGGGGAAGCAGTGGCTACACCTTC. Translation: CASSQLRGSSGYTF.

The chain combines TRBV9 with TRBJ2-1, with a tentative D call TRBD1 (5 bases). Between the trimmed V and J ends, which lost 0 bases and 6 bases, there was a span of 10 bases. The CDR3 runs to 14 residues. Germline values: CDR1 SGDLS, CDR2 YYNGEE. The CDR3, as DNA: TGTGCCAGCAGCGTAGCTCTAGGGGCCAATGAGCAGTTCTTC. Its protein is CASSVALGANEQFF.

This chain connects TRBV7-2 to TRBJ2-7, with D possibly matching TRBD1 (5 bases). This CDR3 spans 16 amino acids. In germline, CDR1 is SGHTA, CDR2 FQGNSA. The ends were cut back, 2 bases at V and 3 bases at J, with 17 bases in the middle. CDR3 in DNA: TGTGCCAGCAGCTTAAACCCGGGCAGGGCTGTCTACGAGCAGTACTTC. It specifies CASSLNPGRAVYEQYF. The variable domain in full, completed from reference TRBV7-2 and TRBJ2-7, reads GAGVSQSPSNKVTEKGKDVELRCDPISGHTALYWYRQSLGQGLEFLIYFQGNSAPDKSGLPSDRFSAERTGGSVSTLTIQRTQQEDSAVYLCASSLNPGRAVYEQYFGPGTRLTVT.

The J gene is TRBJ2-7, the V gene TRBV6-5; 11 bases map to TRBD2. V lost 8 bases to trimming and J lost 2 bases; unmatched junction nucleotides: 8. The CDR3 is 15 residues long. In germline, CDR1 is MNHEY, CDR2 SVGAGI. For the CDR3, the DNA is TGTGCCAGCGGACGAGGACTAGCGGGCACCTACGAGCAGTACTTC. Residues: CASGRGLAGTYEQYF.

The gene calls are TRBV18 and TRBJ2-1; TRBD2 matches at 7 bases. CDR3 size: 14 residues. CDR1 and CDR2 from the germline V gene are KGHSH and LQKENI. V gave up 2 bases and J gave up 7 bases; unmatched junction bases: 5. The CDR3 nucleotides are TGTGCCAGCTCACCAGGGCGGGAGAGGAATGAGCAGTTCTTC. This codes for CASSPGRERNEQFF. The full variable domain, completed using reference TRBV18 and TRBJ2-1, is NAGVMQNPRHLVRRRGQEARLRCSPMKGHSHVYWYRQLPEEGLKFMVYLQKENIIDESGMPKERFSAEFPKEGPSILRIQQVVRGDSAAYFCASSPGRERNEQFFGPGTRLTVL.